These 9 T cell receptor beta chains were all obtained from the same sample, sequenced in a study of early T cells in non-severe SARS-CoV-2 infection. MiXCR, applied by TCRdb to the 5' RACE reads, yields one record per CDR3 protein. The sample contains approximately 52,000 distinct CDR3 sequences, 15% of which appear only once. The source was whole blood, collected at baseline. These receptors came from an adult who was a healthcare worker with PCR-confirmed SARS-CoV-2 infection or an uninfected control (not recorded which).

CDR3 coding DNA: TGTGCCAGCACCTTGACCACGGGACAGGGGGCTGAGGAGCAGTACTTC. This sequence encodes CASTLTTGQGAEEQYF. This sequence joins TRBV7-9 and TRBJ2-7; 12 nucleotides line up with TRBD1. This CDR3 is 16 amino acids long. V trimming: 7 bases; J trimming: 7 bases; junction bases outside the gene matches: 14. CDR1 is SEHNR and CDR2 is FQNEAQ in the germline V gene (reference sequence).

The V call is TRBV11-2, the J call TRBJ2-3; D may correspond to TRBD1 or TRBD2 (7 bases each). Germline V gene sequence: CDR1 SGHAT, CDR2 FQNNGV. The length of the CDR3 is 15 residues. Trimming cost V 5 bases and J 5 bases, with 17 bases left between them. The CDR3 DNA sequence: TGTGCCAGCAGCACCCCCGACAGGGAGGGAGATACGCAGTATTTT. Translating it yields CASSTPDREGDTQYF.

CDR3 residues: CASSLAQAVYEQYF. For the CDR3, the DNA is TGTGCCAGCAGCTTAGCTCAGGCAGTATACGAGCAGTACTTC. The gene calls are TRBV7-9 and TRBJ2-7; D is unclear. Germline loops: CDR1 SEHNR, CDR2 FQNEAQ (reference sequence). Deletions cut 0 bases from V and 4 bases from J, with 10 bases between. This CDR3 is 14 amino acids long. The full variable domain, in which reference TRBV7-9 and TRBJ2-7 provide the parts outside the CDR3, is DTGVSQNPRHKITKRGQNVTFRCDPISEHNRLYWYRQTLGQGPEFLTYFQNEAQLEKSRLLSDRFSAERPKGSFSTLEIQRTEQGDSAMYLCASSLAQAVYEQYFGPGTRLTVT.

This clonotype has a handful of counts. CDR3 coding DNA: TGTGCCAGCAGCTTAGGAGTCACTGAAGCTTTCTTT. This gives the protein CASSLGVTEAFF. This sequence joins TRBV7-9 and TRBJ1-1; D ambiguous. Trimming cost V 1 base and J 4 bases, with 4 bases left between them. This CDR3 contains 12 residues. Germline lookup yields CDR1 SEHNR and CDR2 FQNEAQ (reference sequence).

This clonotype has ten or more counts. The chain joins TRBV11-3 to TRBJ2-2; D is unclear. Between the trimmed V and J ends, which lost 1 base and 1 base, there was a span of 4 bases. The CDR3 loop spans 14 amino acids. Germline V gene sequence: CDR1 SGHNT, CDR2 YENEEA. CDR3 in DNA: TGTGCCAGCAGCTTAGCTGGGAACACCGGGGAGCTGTTTTTT. Its protein is CASSLAGNTGELFF.

This sequence joins TRBV4-1 and TRBJ2-1; 9 bases are a match to TRBD2. CDR3 size: 19 residues. Germline V lookup: CDR1 MGHRA, CDR2 YSYEKL. J gave up 0 bases and V 5 bases, and 14 bases lay outside the gene matches. CDR3 region: CASSSPSPRRGGSYNEQFF. The CDR3 bases are TGCGCCAGCAGCTCTCCCAGCCCCCGGCGGGGGGGCTCCTACAATGAGCAGTTCTTC.

This clonotype was seen a few times. The V and J genes are TRBV3-1 and TRBJ2-3, with a possible D match to TRBD1 (6 bases). Trimming shortened V by 2 bases and J by 4 bases, and 13 bases separated the two germline ends. Germline lookup yields CDR1 LGHDT and CDR2 YNNKEL (reference sequence). The CDR3 is 15 residues long. This CDR3 is CASSQNTGQPDTQYF. The CDR3 nucleotides read TGTGCCAGCAGCCAAAATACAGGGCAGCCAGATACGCAGTATTTT.

Ten or more counts support this clonotype. The chain combines TRBV12-3 or TRBV12-4 with TRBJ1-4; D is unclear. The CDR3 totals 13 residues. Trimming took off 9 bases at V and 3 bases at J, with 11 bases between the two ends. The chain's CDR3 is CARQTYSNEKLFF. Written as DNA, the CDR3 is TGTGCCAGACAGACGTACTCTAATGAAAAACTGTTTTTT.

This clonotype was recorded at least ten times. The chain recombines TRBV20-1 with TRBJ1-6; 9 bases map to TRBD1. The CDR3 runs to 15 residues. Germline assignment: CDR1 DFQATT and CDR2 SNEGSKA (reference sequence). V lost 2 bases to trimming and J lost 10 bases; unmatched junction nucleotides: 9. Here the CDR3 reads CSARPQTGGMSPLHF. DNA for the CDR3: TGCAGTGCTAGACCCCAGACAGGGGGTATGTCACCCCTCCACTTT.